This T cell receptor (beta chain) emerged from a study of breast tumors, draining lymph nodes, adjacent tissues. Broader study findings: Data only fit, rather than demonstrated, lymph node origin of most tumor T cells.

Samples came from axillary lymph nodes draining the breast cancer. Via MiXCR, TCRdb re-called the multiplex PCR reads, giving one row per CDR3 protein. Among approximately 200,000 distinct CDR3 sequences listed, 31% were seen once. Germline V lookup: CDR1 SGDLS, CDR2 YYNGEE. CDR3 size: 18 residues. Deletions cut 0 bases from V and 1 base from J, with 18 bases between. This clonotype has at least ten counts. Its antigen is undetermined. The genes are TRBV9 and TRBJ2-3, with D tentatively TRBD2 (5 bases). Sequenced: axillary lymph node tissue. This TCR was sampled from a female donor with breast cancer. Some clones in this sample may be carry-over from other donors' samples. DNA for the CDR3: TGTGCCAGCAGCGTAGGCCCCTCAGACGGACTCCGCACAGATACGCAGTATTTT. Its protein is CASSVGPSDGLRTDTQYF. Based on the CDR3 plus reference TRBV9 and TRBJ2-3, the full variable domain is DSGVTQTPKHLITATGQRVTLRCSPRSGDLSVYWYQQSLDQGLQFLIQYYNGEERAKGNILERFSAQQFPDLHSELNLSSLELGDSALYFCASSVGPSDGLRTDTQYFGPGTRLTVL.